This T cell receptor (beta chain) emerged from a study of CXCR3-negative and CXCR3-positive naive CD8 T cells. Study-level background: Roughly 135 million TRB reads were obtained overall (about 1.5 +/- 0.3 million per library).

Findings and caveats of the study: Greater hydrophobicity was found in TRB CDR3s of CXCR3-positive naive cells than of CXCR3-negative naive cells.

Comments on this clonotype: What it binds is not known.

Germline V CDR1 and CDR2: SGHVS, FQNEAQ. This CDR3 has 14 amino acids. Researchers prepared the TRB cDNA libraries using 5' RACE with UMI labels. TCRdb reanalyzed the 5' RACE reads and collapses them to one entry per CDR3 protein, without DNA. The sample includes 6,400 or so distinct CDR3 sequences. The chain carries TRBV7-8 and TRBJ2-3; checking the TCRdb D call of TRBD1 is not possible without DNA. This clonotype was sampled from a human donor in good health. Some clones in this sample may be carry-over from other donors' samples. Sequencing was done on a sample of naive CXCR3+ CD8+ T cells from blood. Subset noted: CD45RO-CCR7+CD27+CD95- naive CD8+ T cells expressing CXCR3 (TNR3+). CDR3: CASSLEWGPDTQYF.